The 27 T cell receptor beta chains in this list originate from one sample, sequenced in a study of blood T cell repertoires in COVID-19. TCRdb's copy holds only in-frame clones and misses some; the assay was immunoSEQ multiplex PCR. The sample records 350,000 to 450,000 clones, 85% being singletons. The material sequenced was peripheral blood. The origin of the receptors is a woman younger than 35 with acute or convalescent COVID-19.

The chain has TRBV19 and TRBJ1-2; D is unresolved. Between the trimmed V and J ends, which lost 5 bases and 4 bases, there was a span of 11 bases. Germline assignment: CDR1 LNHDA and CDR2 SQIVND (reference sequence). The length of the CDR3 is 13 residues. CDR3 coding DNA: TGTGCCAGTAGTTCCGACTCCTTCTATGGCTACACCTTC. Residues: CASSSDSFYGYTF.

This clone appeared a single time. V is TRBV4-1 and J is TRBJ1-1; 11 positions match TRBD1. The CDR3 length is 16 residues. From germline, CDR1 is MGHRA and CDR2 YSYEKL. Unmatched junction bases numbered 4, after V lost 0 bases and J lost 4 bases. The CDR3 nucleotides are TGCGCCAGCAGCCAAGATGGGGACAGGGGGGTCACTGAAGCTTTCTTT. It encodes CASSQDGDRGVTEAFF.

The chain joins TRBV29-1 to TRBJ1-6, with TRBD1 matching over 8 bases. The germline gives CDR1 SQVTM, CDR2 ANQGSEA. J lost 6 bases, V lost 6 bases, and 4 bases had no gene match. This CDR3 spans 13 amino acids. The CDR3: CSVMDRANSPLHF. CDR3 in DNA: TGCAGCGTCATGGACAGGGCTAATTCACCCCTCCACTTT. Filled out from reference TRBV29-1 and TRBJ1-6, the complete variable domain reads SAVISQKPSRDICQRGTSLTIQCQVDSQVTMMFWYRQQPGQSLTLIATANQGSEATYESGFVIDKFPISRPNLTFSTLTVSNMSPEDSSIYLCSVMDRANSPLHFGNGTRLTVT.

The rearrangement uses TRBV27 and TRBJ1-4, with D perhaps TRBD1 (5 bases). CDR3 size: 16 residues. Germline lookup yields CDR1 MNHEY and CDR2 SMNVEV (reference sequence). Trimming stripped 4 bases from V and 8 bases from J, with 20 bases between. CDR3 in amino acids: CASSSKFRDLEEKLFF. The CDR3 coding sequence is TGTGCCAGCAGTTCCAAATTCAGGGATTTGGAGGAAAAACTGTTTTTT.

This clone has a handful of counts. For the CDR3, the DNA is TGTGCCAGCAGTGGGTCAGGGTCAAATTTGTACGAGCAGTACTTC. Its translation: CASSGSGSNLYEQYF. This chain joins TRBV2 and TRBJ2-7, with D maybe TRBD1 (5 bases). Germline CDR1 reads SNHLY; CDR2 reads FYNNEI. The CDR3 totals 15 residues. V was pared by 4 bases and J by 4 bases, with 17 bases between.

The chain employs TRBV5-1 and TRBJ1-2, with 9 bases that match TRBD1. CDR1 is SGHRS and CDR2 is YFSETQ in the germline V gene. J gave up 6 bases and V 0 bases, and 6 bases lay outside the gene matches. The CDR3 covers 15 residues. DNA for the CDR3: TGCGCCAGCAGCTTGGGGACAGGGGATGTGGATGGCTACACCTTC. Translation gives CASSLGTGDVDGYTF.

The chain joins TRBV7-4 to TRBJ1-5; D is undetermined. The CDR3 runs to 15 residues. Germline CDR1 SGHVT, CDR2 SQSDAQ. Trimming cost V 2 bases and J 4 bases, with 12 bases left between them. The CDR3 bases are TGTGCCAGCAGCTTATTGAGGTACCTGAATCAGCCCCAGCATTTT. Protein: CASSLLRYLNQPQHF.

The rearrangement uses TRBV19 and TRBJ2-2, with no clear D. This CDR3 has 16 residues. The V and J ends lost 3 bases and 0 bases respectively, with 11 bases between them. The germline V gene has CDR1 LNHDA and CDR2 SQIVND (reference sequence). The DNA of the CDR3 is TGTGCCAGTAGTATTTTGGGCAGTTCGAACACCGGGGAGCTGTTTTTT. It is translated as CASSILGSSNTGELFF.

The chain links TRBV7-2 to TRBJ1-5; 8 positions match TRBD1. Germline-derived CDR1 and CDR2 are SGHTA and FQGNSA. The trim removed 5 bases at V and 5 bases at J, leaving 5 bases unmatched. This CDR3 has 14 residues. CDR3: CASSEDRAYQPQHF. In DNA form, the CDR3 reads TGTGCCAGCAGCGAGGACAGGGCCTATCAGCCCCAGCATTTT.

For the CDR3, the DNA is TGCGCCAGCAGCTTGGCGGCAGACTCTAATGAAAAACTGTTTTTT. Residues: CASSLAADSNEKLFF. The chain couples TRBV5-1 to TRBJ1-4; D ambiguous. The CDR3 loop spans 15 amino acids. Germline V CDR1 and CDR2: SGHRS, YFSETQ. V was clipped by 0 bases and J by 3 bases, with 9 bases between them. Variable domain in full (rest from reference TRBV5-1 and TRBJ1-4): KAGVTQTPRYLIKTRGQQVTLSCSPISGHRSVSWYQQTPGQGLQFLFEYFSETQRNKGNFPGRFSGRQFSNSRSEMNVSTLELGDSALYLCASSLAADSNEKLFFGSGTQLSVL.

The chain carries TRBV15 and TRBJ2-4; a possible D gene is TRBD2 (5 bases). Germline CDR1 and CDR2: LNHNV and YYDKDF (reference sequence). CDR3 size: 14 residues. The ends were cut back, 6 bases at V and 6 bases at J, with 15 bases in the middle. The CDR3: CATRIPGLGNIQYF. CDR3 nucleotide sequence: TGTGCCACCAGGATCCCGGGGTTGGGAAACATTCAGTACTTC.

The chain combines TRBV27 with TRBJ2-7; tentative D call: TRBD2 (7 bases). The CDR3 loop spans 11 amino acids. Between the trimmed V and J ends, which lost 8 bases and 7 bases, there was a span of 12 bases. Per germline, CDR1 MNHEY and CDR2 SMNVEV (reference sequence). The DNA of the CDR3 is TGTGCCAGCCCCGAGGGGGGGGAGCAGTACTTC. This gives the protein CASPEGGEQYF.

This clone was seen a handful of times. In DNA form, the CDR3 reads TGTGCCAGCAAAAATCGGGGGGCGAGTGGAAACACCATATATTTT. Translated: CASKNRGASGNTIYF. This rearrangement joins TRBV2 to TRBJ1-3; TRBD1 might be the D (6 bases). The CDR3 has 15 residues. V shed 7 bases and J shed 3 bases, with 16 bases lying between them. Germline values: CDR1 SNHLY, CDR2 FYNNEI.

The genes are TRBV18 and TRBJ1-1, with TRBD1 as a possible D gene (5 bases). Germline V gives CDR1 KGHSH, CDR2 LQKENI. This CDR3 contains 13 residues. V lost 4 bases and J lost 1, with 7 bases in between. The CDR3 protein is CASSQDKNTEAFF. The CDR3 DNA reads TGTGCCAGCTCACAGGACAAGAACACTGAAGCTTTCTTT.

The rearrangement uses TRBV28 and TRBJ1-4, with 8 bases fitting TRBD1. The length of the CDR3 is 15 residues. Per germline, CDR1 MDHEN and CDR2 SYDVKM. The ends lost 5 bases at V and 0 bases at J; junction bases unmatched: 2. CDR3 DNA sequence: TGTGCCAGCAGTCGGACAGGGTCAACTAATGAAAAACTGTTTTTT. Protein: CASSRTGSTNEKLFF.

The genes are TRBV4-1 and TRBJ2-5; 8 bases fit TRBD1. The ends lost 4 bases at V and 5 bases at J; junction bases unmatched: 9. The CDR3 length is 15 residues. CDR1 and CDR2 from the germline V gene are MGHRA and YSYEKL. The CDR3 loop is CASSLDRGSGETQYF. CDR3 DNA: TGCGCCAGCAGCCTCGACAGGGGCTCAGGGGAGACCCAGTACTTC.

V gene TRBV28 combines with J gene TRBJ2-1, with D possibly matching TRBD1 (6 bases). CDR3 length equals 14 residues. Germline V gives CDR1 MDHEN, CDR2 SYDVKM. V lost 4 bases to trimming and J lost 10 bases, with 17 bases between them. This CDR3 is CASSSFDRRGEQFF. The DNA for the CDR3 is TGTGCCAGCAGTTCGTTTGACAGGAGAGGGGAGCAGTTCTTC.

The rearrangement joins TRBV5-1 to TRBJ2-2; 7 bases are shared with TRBD1. The CDR3 length is 15 residues. Germline V lookup: CDR1 SGHRS, CDR2 YFSETQ. V shed 2 bases, J shed 5 bases, and the junction held 6 bases outside the gene matches. The CDR3 bases are TGCGCCAGCAGCTTCGAGGGGGCGCAAACCGGGGAGCTGTTTTTT. Amino acid sequence: CASSFEGAQTGELFF.

The sample holds a few counts of this clone. The rearrangement joins TRBV2 to TRBJ2-7, with 7 bases matching TRBD1. Germline CDR1 SNHLY, CDR2 FYNNEI. CDR3 size: 15 residues. V lost 7 bases and J lost 7; bases outside the gene matches: 16. CDR3 protein: CASKIPGQPFREQYF. The CDR3 coding sequence is TGTGCCAGCAAGATCCCGGGACAGCCCTTCCGGGAGCAGTACTTC.

The rearrangement joins TRBV21-1 to TRBJ1-5; whether TRBD1, the table's D call, matches the DNA was not checked. TRBV21-1 is given as a pseudogene. The CDR3 is 17 residues long. As DNA, the CDR3 is TGTGCCAGCAGCAAAGTAGGAGGGACAGGGGTGAATCAGCCCCAGCATTTT. It translates to CASSKVGGTGVNQPQHF.

This clone was seen only a few times. The chain joins TRBV6-4 to TRBJ2-2; 11 positions agree with TRBD1. V was clipped by 2 bases and J by 4 bases; unmatched bases: 0. Germline CDR1 MRHNA, CDR2 SNTAGT. This CDR3 is 15 amino acids long. CDR3 in DNA: TGTGCCAGCAGTGACGGGACAGGGGGCACCGGGGAGCTGTTTTTT. Translated, it gives CASSDGTGGTGELFF.

The chain uses TRBV9 and TRBJ1-1; maybe TRBD1 (5 bases). The V end was cut by 4 bases, the J end by 4 bases, with 17 bases between. The CDR3 extends over 15 amino acids. Germline V gene sequence: CDR1 SGDLS, CDR2 YYNGEE. CDR3 coding DNA: TGTGCCAGCAGCTCAGTAAGGGGAGGAGCCACTGAAGCTTTCTTT. Translation gives CASSSVRGGATEAFF.

CDR3 coding DNA: TGTGCCAGCAGCGCAGGGACAGGGGAGGACTCTGGAAACACCATATATTTT. This gives the protein CASSAGTGEDSGNTIYF. The chain carries TRBV9 and TRBJ1-3, with 10 bases aligning to TRBD1. CDR3 size: 17 residues. The V gene's germline CDR1 is SGDLS and CDR2 YYNGEE. The V and J ends lost 3 bases and 0 bases, in that order; junction bases with no gene match: 6.

The rearrangement joins TRBV7-2 to TRBJ1-4, with no clear D. This CDR3 has 14 residues. Germline CDR1 reads SGHTA; CDR2 reads FQGNSA. Trimming stripped 5 bases from V and 1 base from J, with 8 bases between. The CDR3 protein is CASSGRETNEKLFF. The CDR3 coding sequence is TGTGCCAGCAGCGGGAGAGAAACTAATGAAAAACTGTTTTTT.

The CDR3 sequence: CASSLGRVGQETQYF. In DNA form, the CDR3 reads TGTGCCAGCAGCTTGGGGAGGGTGGGTCAAGAGACCCAGTACTTC. This chain uses TRBV5-8 with TRBJ2-5; tentative D call: TRBD2 (6 bases). The CDR3 length is 15 residues. Germline values: CDR1 SGHTS, CDR2 YDEGEE. V lost 0 bases and J lost 2, with 11 bases in between. Using reference TRBV5-8 and TRBJ2-5 for the parts outside the CDR3, the full variable domain is EAGVTQSPTHLIKTRGQQATLRCSPISGHTSVYWYQQALGLGLQFLLWYDEGEERNRGNFPPRFSGRQFPNYSSELNVNALELEDSALYLCASSLGRVGQETQYFGPGTRLLVL.

The chain links TRBV2 to TRBJ2-1; D not certain. V was cut by 4 bases and J by 10 bases, with 5 bases left in between. Germline loops: CDR1 SNHLY, CDR2 FYNNEI. The CDR3 spans 10 residues. CDR3 in DNA: TGTGCCAGCAGTGTTATAGAGCAGTTCTTC. As protein: CASSVIEQFF.

CDR3 sequence: CASSVGSGGLGYTF. The CDR3 region has the DNA TGTGCCAGCAGCGTGGGTTCCGGAGGGCTTGGCTACACCTTC. J is TRBJ1-2 and V is TRBV9; D gene uncertain. The CDR3 loop spans 14 amino acids. V dropped 2 bases and J dropped 7 bases, with 15 bases sitting between them. Germline CDR1 is SGDLS and CDR2 is YYNGEE.